The present TCR beta chain was sequenced within a study of spatial heterogeneity in lung cancer. About the study: Fewer alpha-chain than beta-chain sequences were consistently detected. Study-level results: Resection blood, more than follow-up blood, showed ubiquitous expanded tumor TCRs.

This clonotype was recorded many times. The antigen remains unidentified. The CDR3 runs to 13 residues. Germline assignment: CDR1 MNHEY and CDR2 SMNVEV (reference sequence). The V end was cut by 3 bases, the J end by 0 bases, with 5 bases between. Indicated time point: sample taken at primary tumor resection. Whole RNA obtained from tumor, nontumor lung or frozen PBMC underwent sequencing without sorting. Each TCR cDNA molecule carried a unique molecular identifier. One entry per CDR3 protein results from TCRdb running MiXCR on the 5' RACE reads. The data hold 60,000 to 65,000 distinct CDR3 sequences, with more than 7% observed a single time.

The source is a female donor with early-stage non-small cell lung cancer. This sequence joins TRBV27 and TRBJ1-1; D gene uncertain. This sample comprised PBMCs, obtained at surgery. CDR3 nucleotides: TGTGCCAGCAGTTTTGCCATGAACACTGAAGCTTTCTTT. Its translation: CASSFAMNTEAFF.